Following are 13 T cell receptor beta chains from one sample sequenced in a study of PD-1 blockade in mismatch repair-deficient tumors. Sequencing used immunoSEQ multiplex PCR; TCRdb keeps in-frame clones, though not all of them. Of roughly 53,000 clones listed, 78% are singletons. The sample here was peripheral blood, taken 4 weeks after starting pembrolizumab. The receptors come from an adult with mismatch repair-deficient cancer.

The chain joins TRBV6-5 to TRBJ1-4, with TRBD1 as a possible D gene (5 bases). The ends were cut back, 6 bases at V and 0 bases at J, with 8 bases in the middle. The CDR3 has 14 residues. Germline CDR1 is MNHEY and CDR2 is SVGAGI. The CDR3 DNA reads as TGTGCCAGCAGAAGGGACGCAACTAATGAAAAACTGTTTTTT. Encoded protein: CASRRDATNEKLFF.

V gene TRBV7-8 combines with J gene TRBJ2-1; either TRBD1 or TRBD2 may supply D (5 bases each). Germline-derived CDR1 and CDR2 are SGHVS and FQNEAQ. V was trimmed by 3 bases and J by 8 bases, leaving 17 bases between them. The CDR3 sequence is 15 residues long. In nucleotides, the CDR3 is TGTGCCAGCAGCTTTCGGGACCCGGGCAGGGATGAGCAGTTCTTC. It specifies CASSFRDPGRDEQFF.

In this sample, this clone turned up a few times. The rearrangement joins TRBV11-3 to TRBJ2-1; 9 nucleotides align to TRBD1. Trimming took 5 bases from V and 7 from J; bases not matched to a gene: 3. CDR3 length: 13 residues. Germline-derived CDR1 and CDR2 are SGHNT and YENEEA. The CDR3 reads CASSQGTGNEQFF. In DNA, the CDR3 is TGTGCCAGCAGCCAGGGGACAGGGAATGAGCAGTTCTTC.

The chain has TRBV2 and TRBJ2-6; D gene ambiguous. V gave up 3 bases and J gave up 2 bases, with 5 bases separating them. From germline, CDR1 is SNHLY and CDR2 FYNNEI. The CDR3 has 14 residues. CDR3 DNA sequence: TGTGCCAGCAGTGACTTGGCTGGGGCCAACGTCCTGACTTTC. Protein product: CASSDLAGANVLTF. The full variable domain, with the rest looked up from reference TRBV2 and TRBJ2-6, is EPEVTQTPSHQVTQMGQEVILRCVPISNHLYFYWYRQILGQKVEFLVSFYNNEISEKSEIFDDQFSVERPDGSNFTLKIRSTKLEDSAMYFCASSDLAGANVLTFGAGSRLTVL.

In nucleotides, the CDR3 is TGTGCCAGCACCCTCCGGACGGTCCCGGGTACCGGGGAGCTGTTTTTT. Translation: CASTLRTVPGTGELFF. V is TRBV7-8 and J is TRBJ2-2; unclear D gene. V lost 7 bases to trimming and J lost 5 bases, with 20 bases between them. CDR3 length: 16 amino acids. CDR1 and CDR2 (germline): SGHVS, FQNEAQ. Full variable domain (remainder filled in from reference TRBV7-8 and TRBJ2-2): GAGVSQSPRYKVAKRGQDVALRCDPISGHVSLFWYQQALGQGPEFLTYFQNEAQLDKSGLPSDRFFAERPEGSVSTLKIQRTQQEDSAVYLCASTLRTVPGTGELFFGEGSRLTVL.

The rearrangement uses TRBV7-3 and TRBJ2-1; 13 bases align to TRBD2. With 3 bases clipped from V and 6 bases from J, the junction kept 2 bases outside the gene matches. The CDR3 is made up of 15 amino acids. Germline assignment: CDR1 SGHTA and CDR2 FQGTGA. As DNA, the CDR3 is TGTGCCAGCAGCTTCGGGACTAGCGGGACCAATGAGCAGTTCTTC. It translates to CASSFGTSGTNEQFF.

This clone came up once. V is TRBV7-9 and J is TRBJ1-2, with 9 bases matching TRBD1. Germline V gene lookup returns CDR1 SEHNR and CDR2 FQNEAQ (reference sequence). The CDR3 totals 14 residues. Losses at the gene ends were 0 bases for V and 8 bases for J; bases not matched to a gene: 4. For the CDR3, the DNA is TGTGCCAGCAGCTTAGCGGGACAGGGTGAGGGCTACACCTTC. This codes for CASSLAGQGEGYTF.

This rearrangement joins TRBV7-9 to TRBJ1-2; weak D call: TRBD1 (6 bases). The CDR3 loop spans 14 amino acids. Trimming shortened V by 1 base and J by 4 bases, and 10 bases separated the two germline ends. Germline CDR1 SEHNR, CDR2 FQNEAQ (reference sequence). The CDR3 coding sequence is TGTGCCAGCAGCTTAGGACAGGCGTCCTATGGCTACACCTTC. Translating it yields CASSLGQASYGYTF.

CDR3 nucleotides: TGTGCCAGCAGTTACTCAAATGGCTATGGCTACACCTTC. Its translation is CASSYSNGYGYTF. The V call is TRBV6-5, the J call TRBJ1-2; D is uncertain. V was cut by 0 bases and J by 4 bases, with 6 bases left in between. The CDR3 has 13 residues. Germline loops: CDR1 MNHEY, CDR2 SVGAGI.

Only one count was recorded for this clone. The genes are TRBV27 and TRBJ2-7; 12 bases line up with TRBD2. The V gene end was trimmed by 10 bases and the J gene end by 7 bases; junction bases not matched to a gene: 14. This CDR3 comprises 15 residues. Germline CDR1 reads MNHEY; CDR2 reads SMNVEV (reference sequence). CDR3 DNA sequence: TGTGCCACACATAAGTTGACTAGCGGGAGTTGGGAGCAGTACTTC. This gives the protein CATHKLTSGSWEQYF.

In its sample, this clone was seen a few times. The genes are TRBV5-4 and TRBJ2-7; TRBD2 aligns across 9 bases. Germline V gene data show CDR1 as SGHNT and CDR2 as YYREEE (reference sequence). V trimming: 4 bases; J trimming: 6 bases; junction bases outside the gene matches: 14. The CDR3 loop spans 16 amino acids. CDR3 DNA sequence: TGTGCCAGCAGCCCCTATAGCGGGAGAACCTCTAGCGAGCAGTACTTC. Its protein product is CASSPYSGRTSSEQYF. Drawing the rest from reference TRBV5-4 and TRBJ2-7, the complete variable domain is ETGVTQSPTHLIKTRGQQVTLRCSSQSGHNTVSWYQQALGQGPQFIFQYYREEENGRGNFPPRFSGLQFPNYSSELNVNALELDDSALYLCASSPYSGRTSSEQYFGPGTRLTVT.

In DNA form, the CDR3 reads TGTGCCAGCAGCTTGGGCGGGTATAGCAATCAGCCCCAGCATTTT. Translating gives CASSLGGYSNQPQHF. The V call is TRBV5-6, the J call TRBJ1-5; D remains ambiguous. V was clipped by 0 bases and J by 0 bases, with 7 bases between them. The CDR3 loop spans 15 amino acids. The V gene's germline CDR1 is SGHDT and CDR2 YYEEEE.

This CDR3 reads CASSLAAIGAGELFF. CDR3 coding DNA: TGCGCCAGCAGCTTGGCCGCCATAGGGGCTGGGGAGCTGTTTTTT. The gene calls are TRBV5-1 and TRBJ2-2; TRBD1 might be the D (5 bases). The germline CDR1 and CDR2 sequences are SGHRS and YFSETQ. The V end was cut by 0 bases, the J end by 8 bases, with 14 bases between. The CDR3 is made up of 15 amino acids. The variable domain in full, completed from reference TRBV5-1 and TRBJ2-2, reads KAGVTQTPRYLIKTRGQQVTLSCSPISGHRSVSWYQQTPGQGLQFLFEYFSETQRNKGNFPGRFSGRQFSNSRSEMNVSTLELGDSALYLCASSLAAIGAGELFFGEGSRLTVL.